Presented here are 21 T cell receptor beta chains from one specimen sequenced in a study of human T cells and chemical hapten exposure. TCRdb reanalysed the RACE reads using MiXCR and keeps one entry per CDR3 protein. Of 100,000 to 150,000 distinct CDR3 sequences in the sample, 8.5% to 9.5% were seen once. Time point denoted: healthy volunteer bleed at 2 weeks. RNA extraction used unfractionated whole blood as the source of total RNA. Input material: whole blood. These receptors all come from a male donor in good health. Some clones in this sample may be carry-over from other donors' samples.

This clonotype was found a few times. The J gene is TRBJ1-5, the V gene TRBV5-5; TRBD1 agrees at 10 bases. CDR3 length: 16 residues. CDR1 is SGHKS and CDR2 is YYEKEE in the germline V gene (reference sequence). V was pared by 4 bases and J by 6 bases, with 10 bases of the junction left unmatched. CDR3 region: CASSRGDRGLSQPQHF. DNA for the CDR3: TGTGCCAGCAGCAGGGGAGACAGGGGGCTATCTCAGCCCCAGCATTTT.

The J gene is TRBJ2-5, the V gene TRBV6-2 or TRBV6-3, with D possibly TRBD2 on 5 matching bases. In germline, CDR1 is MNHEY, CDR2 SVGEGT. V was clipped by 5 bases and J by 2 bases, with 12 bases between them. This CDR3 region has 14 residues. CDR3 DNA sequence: TGTGCCAGCAGTGATAGCGTGGGACAAGAGACCCAGTACTTC. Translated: CASSDSVGQETQYF.

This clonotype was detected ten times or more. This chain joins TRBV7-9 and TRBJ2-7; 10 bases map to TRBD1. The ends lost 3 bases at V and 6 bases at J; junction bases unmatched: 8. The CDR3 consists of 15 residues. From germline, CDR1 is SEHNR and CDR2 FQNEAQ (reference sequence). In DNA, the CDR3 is TGTGCCAGCAGCTTGGGGGACAGGGGAGACTTCGAGCAGTACTTC. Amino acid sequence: CASSLGDRGDFEQYF.

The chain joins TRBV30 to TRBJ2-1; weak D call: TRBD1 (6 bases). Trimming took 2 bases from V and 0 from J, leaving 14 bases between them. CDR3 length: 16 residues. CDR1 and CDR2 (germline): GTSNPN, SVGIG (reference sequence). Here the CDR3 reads CAWSTGIVSSYNEQFF. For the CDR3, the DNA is TGTGCCTGGAGTACAGGGATCGTGAGCTCCTACAATGAGCAGTTCTTC.

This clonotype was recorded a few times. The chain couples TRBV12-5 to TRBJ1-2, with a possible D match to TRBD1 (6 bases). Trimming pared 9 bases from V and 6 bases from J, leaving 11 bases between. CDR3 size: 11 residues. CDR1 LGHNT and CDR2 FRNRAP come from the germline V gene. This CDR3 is CASRGGDGYTF. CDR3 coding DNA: TGTGCTAGCCGGGGGGGCGATGGCTACACCTTC.

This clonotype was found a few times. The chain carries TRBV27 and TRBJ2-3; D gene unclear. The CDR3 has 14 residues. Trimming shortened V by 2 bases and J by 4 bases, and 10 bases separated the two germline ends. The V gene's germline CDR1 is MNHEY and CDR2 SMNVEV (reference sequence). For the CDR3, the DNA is TGTGCCAGCAGTTTACCAAACAACCCAGATACGCAGTATTTT. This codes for CASSLPNNPDTQYF.

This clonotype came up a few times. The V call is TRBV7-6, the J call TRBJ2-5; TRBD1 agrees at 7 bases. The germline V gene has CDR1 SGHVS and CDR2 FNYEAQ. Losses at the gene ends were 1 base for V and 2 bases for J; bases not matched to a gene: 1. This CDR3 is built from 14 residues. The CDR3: CASSLGQGQETQYF. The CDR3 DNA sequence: TGTGCCAGCAGCTTAGGACAGGGACAAGAGACCCAGTACTTC.

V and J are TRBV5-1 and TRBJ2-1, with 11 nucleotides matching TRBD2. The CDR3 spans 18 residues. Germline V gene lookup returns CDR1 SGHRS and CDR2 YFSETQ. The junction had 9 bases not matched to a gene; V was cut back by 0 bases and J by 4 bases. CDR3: CASSLATLAGGTYNEQFF. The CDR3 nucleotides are TGCGCCAGCAGCTTGGCCACCTTAGCGGGAGGGACTTACAATGAGCAGTTCTTC.

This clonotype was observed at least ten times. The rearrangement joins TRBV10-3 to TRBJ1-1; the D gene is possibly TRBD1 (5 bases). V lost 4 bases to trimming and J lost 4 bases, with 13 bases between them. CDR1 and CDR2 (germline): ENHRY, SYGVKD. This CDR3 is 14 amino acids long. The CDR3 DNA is TGTGCCATCAGTGCCGACAGTAGGGGCACTGAAGCTTTCTTT. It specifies CAISADSRGTEAFF.

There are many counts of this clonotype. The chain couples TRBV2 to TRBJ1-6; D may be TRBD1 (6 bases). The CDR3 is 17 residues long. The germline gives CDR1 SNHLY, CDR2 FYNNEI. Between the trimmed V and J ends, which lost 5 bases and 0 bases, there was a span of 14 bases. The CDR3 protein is CASSTDSRSSYNSPLHF. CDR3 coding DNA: TGTGCCAGCAGTACGGACAGCCGAAGCTCCTATAATTCACCCCTCCACTTT.

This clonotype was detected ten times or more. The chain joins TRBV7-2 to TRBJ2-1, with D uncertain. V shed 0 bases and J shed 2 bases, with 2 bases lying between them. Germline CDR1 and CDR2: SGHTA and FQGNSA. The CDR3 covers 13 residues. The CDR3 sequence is CASSLAPYNEQFF. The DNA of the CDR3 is TGTGCCAGCAGCTTAGCGCCCTACAATGAGCAGTTCTTC. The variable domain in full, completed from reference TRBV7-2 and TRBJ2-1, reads GAGVSQSPSNKVTEKGKDVELRCDPISGHTALYWYRQSLGQGLEFLIYFQGNSAPDKSGLPSDRFSAERTGGSVSTLTIQRTQQEDSAVYLCASSLAPYNEQFFGPGTRLTVL.

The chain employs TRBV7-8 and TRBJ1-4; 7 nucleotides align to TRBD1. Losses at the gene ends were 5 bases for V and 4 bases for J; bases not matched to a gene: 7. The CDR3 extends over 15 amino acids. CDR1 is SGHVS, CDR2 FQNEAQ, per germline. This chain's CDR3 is CASSTYDRVNEKLFF. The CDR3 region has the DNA TGTGCCAGCAGCACCTATGACAGGGTTAATGAAAAACTGTTTTTT.

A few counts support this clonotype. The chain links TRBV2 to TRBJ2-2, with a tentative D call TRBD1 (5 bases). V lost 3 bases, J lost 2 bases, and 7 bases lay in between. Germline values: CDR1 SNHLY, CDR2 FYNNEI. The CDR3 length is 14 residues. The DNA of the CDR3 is TGTGCCAGCAGTGAGACAGAAAACACCGGGGAGCTGTTTTTT. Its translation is CASSETENTGELFF.

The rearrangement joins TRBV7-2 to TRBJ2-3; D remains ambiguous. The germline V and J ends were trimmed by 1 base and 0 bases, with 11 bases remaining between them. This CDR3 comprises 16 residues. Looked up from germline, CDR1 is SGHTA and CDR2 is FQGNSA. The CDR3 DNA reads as TGTGCCAGCAGCTTAGTCGGGCCGTTAAGCACAGATACGCAGTATTTT. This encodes CASSLVGPLSTDTQYF. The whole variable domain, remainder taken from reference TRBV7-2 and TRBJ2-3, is GAGVSQSPSNKVTEKGKDVELRCDPISGHTALYWYRQSLGQGLEFLIYFQGNSAPDKSGLPSDRFSAERTGGSVSTLTIQRTQQEDSAVYLCASSLVGPLSTDTQYFGPGTRLTVL.

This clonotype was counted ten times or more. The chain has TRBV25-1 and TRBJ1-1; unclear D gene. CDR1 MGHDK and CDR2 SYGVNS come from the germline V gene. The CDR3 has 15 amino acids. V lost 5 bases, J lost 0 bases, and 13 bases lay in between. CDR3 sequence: CASSPPTGMNTEAFF. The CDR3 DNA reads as TGTGCCAGCAGTCCTCCGACCGGAATGAACACTGAAGCTTTCTTT.

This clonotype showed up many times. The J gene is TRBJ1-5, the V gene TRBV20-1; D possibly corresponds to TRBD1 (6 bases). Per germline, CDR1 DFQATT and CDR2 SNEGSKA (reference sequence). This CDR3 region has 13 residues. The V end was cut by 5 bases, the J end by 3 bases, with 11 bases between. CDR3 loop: CSASGALNQPQHF. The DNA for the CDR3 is TGCAGTGCTTCAGGGGCACTCAATCAGCCCCAGCATTTT.

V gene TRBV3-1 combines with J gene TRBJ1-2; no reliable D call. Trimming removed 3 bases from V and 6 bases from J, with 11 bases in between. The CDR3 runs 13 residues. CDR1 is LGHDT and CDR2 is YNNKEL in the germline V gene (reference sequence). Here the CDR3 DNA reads TGTGCCAGCAGCCAGCAGTGGAACCATGGCTACACCTTC. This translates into CASSQQWNHGYTF.

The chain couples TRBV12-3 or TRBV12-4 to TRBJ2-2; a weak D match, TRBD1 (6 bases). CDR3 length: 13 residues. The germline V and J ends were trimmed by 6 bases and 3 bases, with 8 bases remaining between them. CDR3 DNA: TGTGCCAGCAGGCAGGGGTACACCGGGGAGCTGTTTTTT. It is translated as CASRQGYTGELFF.

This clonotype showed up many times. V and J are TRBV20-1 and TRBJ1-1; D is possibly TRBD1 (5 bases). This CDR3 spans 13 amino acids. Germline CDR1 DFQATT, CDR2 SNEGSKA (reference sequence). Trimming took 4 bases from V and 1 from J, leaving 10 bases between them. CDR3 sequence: CSATGPRNTEAFF. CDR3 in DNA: TGCAGTGCTACGGGACCCAGGAACACTGAAGCTTTCTTT.

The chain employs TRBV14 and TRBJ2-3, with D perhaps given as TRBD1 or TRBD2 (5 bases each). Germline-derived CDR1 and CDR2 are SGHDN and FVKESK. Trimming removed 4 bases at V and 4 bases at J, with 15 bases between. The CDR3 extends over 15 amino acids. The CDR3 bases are TGTGCCAGCAGCCCCTACAGGTTGGGGGCAGATACGCAGTATTTT. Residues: CASSPYRLGADTQYF.

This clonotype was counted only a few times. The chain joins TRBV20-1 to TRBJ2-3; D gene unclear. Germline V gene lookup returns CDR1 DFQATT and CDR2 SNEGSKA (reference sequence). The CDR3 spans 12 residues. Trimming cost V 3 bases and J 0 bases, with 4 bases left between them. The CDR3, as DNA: TGCAGTGCTAGCCCTAGCACAGATACGCAGTATTTT. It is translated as CSASPSTDTQYF.